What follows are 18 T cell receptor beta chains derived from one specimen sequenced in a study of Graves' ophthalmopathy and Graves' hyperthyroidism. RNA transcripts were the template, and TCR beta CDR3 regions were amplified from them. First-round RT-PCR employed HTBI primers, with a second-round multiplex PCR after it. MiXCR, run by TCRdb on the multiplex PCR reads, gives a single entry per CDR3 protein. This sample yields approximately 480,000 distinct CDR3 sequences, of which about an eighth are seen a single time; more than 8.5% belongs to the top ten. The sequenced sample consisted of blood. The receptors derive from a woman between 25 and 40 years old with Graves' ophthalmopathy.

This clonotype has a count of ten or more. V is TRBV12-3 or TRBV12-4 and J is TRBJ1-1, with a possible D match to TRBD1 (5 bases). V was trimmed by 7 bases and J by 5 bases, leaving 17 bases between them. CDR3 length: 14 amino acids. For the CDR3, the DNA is TGTGCCAGCAACCTTCGGGGGGGATTGACTGAAGCTTTCTTT. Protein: CASNLRGGLTEAFF.

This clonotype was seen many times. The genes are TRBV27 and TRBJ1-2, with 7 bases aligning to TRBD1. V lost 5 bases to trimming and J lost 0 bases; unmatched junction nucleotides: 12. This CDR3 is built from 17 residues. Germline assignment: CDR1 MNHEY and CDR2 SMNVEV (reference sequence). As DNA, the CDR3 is TGTGCCAGCAGTCCACGGACAGGAGAGGAGACTAACTATGGCTACACCTTC. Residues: CASSPRTGEETNYGYTF.

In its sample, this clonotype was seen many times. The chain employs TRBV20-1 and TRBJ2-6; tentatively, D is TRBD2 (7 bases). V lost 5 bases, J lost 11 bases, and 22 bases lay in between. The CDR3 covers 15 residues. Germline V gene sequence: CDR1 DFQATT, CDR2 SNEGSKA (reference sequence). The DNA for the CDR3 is TGCAGTGCTCGAAGGGGGGGGGTCAGGTGGGACGTCCTGACTTTC. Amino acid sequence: CSARRGGVRWDVLTF.

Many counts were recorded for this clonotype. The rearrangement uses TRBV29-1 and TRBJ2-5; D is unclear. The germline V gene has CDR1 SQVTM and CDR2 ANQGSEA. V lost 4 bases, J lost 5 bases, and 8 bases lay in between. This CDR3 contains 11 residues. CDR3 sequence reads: CSVGPGETQYF. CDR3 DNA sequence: TGCAGCGTTGGCCCAGGCGAGACCCAGTACTTC.

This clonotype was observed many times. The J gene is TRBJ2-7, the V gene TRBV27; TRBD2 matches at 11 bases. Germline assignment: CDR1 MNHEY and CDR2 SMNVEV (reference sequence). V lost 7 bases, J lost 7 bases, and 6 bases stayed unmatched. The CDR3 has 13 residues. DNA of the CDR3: TGTGCCAGCAAAACTAGCGGGAGTAGGGAGCAGTACTTC. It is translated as CASKTSGSREQYF.

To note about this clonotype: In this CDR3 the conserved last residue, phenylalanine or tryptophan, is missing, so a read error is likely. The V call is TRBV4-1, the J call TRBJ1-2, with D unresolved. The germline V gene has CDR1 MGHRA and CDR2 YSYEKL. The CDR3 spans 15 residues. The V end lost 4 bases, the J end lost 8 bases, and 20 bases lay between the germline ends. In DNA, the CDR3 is TGCGCCAGCAGCCGCGCGAGGTCGGCTGAAGGGGGCTACACCTAC. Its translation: CASSRARSAEGGYTY.

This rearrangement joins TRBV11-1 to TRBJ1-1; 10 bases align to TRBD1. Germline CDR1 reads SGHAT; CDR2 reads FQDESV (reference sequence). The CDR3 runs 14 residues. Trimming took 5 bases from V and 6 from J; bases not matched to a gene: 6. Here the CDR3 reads CASSRDRGRAEAFF. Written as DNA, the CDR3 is TGTGCCAGCAGCCGGGACAGGGGAAGAGCTGAAGCTTTCTTT.

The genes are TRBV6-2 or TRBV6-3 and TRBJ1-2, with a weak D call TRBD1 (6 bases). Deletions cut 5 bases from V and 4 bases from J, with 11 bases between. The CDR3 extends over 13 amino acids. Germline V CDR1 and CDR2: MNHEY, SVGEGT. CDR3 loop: CASSHRDTYGYTF. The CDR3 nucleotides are TGTGCCAGCAGTCACAGGGACACCTATGGCTACACCTTC.

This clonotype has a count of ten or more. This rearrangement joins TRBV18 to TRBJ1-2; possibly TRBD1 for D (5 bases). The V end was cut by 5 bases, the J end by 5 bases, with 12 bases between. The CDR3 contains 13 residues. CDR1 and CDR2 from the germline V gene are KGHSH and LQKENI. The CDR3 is CASSSSRGYGYTF. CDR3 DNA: TGTGCCAGCTCAAGCTCACGGGGGTATGGCTACACCTTC.

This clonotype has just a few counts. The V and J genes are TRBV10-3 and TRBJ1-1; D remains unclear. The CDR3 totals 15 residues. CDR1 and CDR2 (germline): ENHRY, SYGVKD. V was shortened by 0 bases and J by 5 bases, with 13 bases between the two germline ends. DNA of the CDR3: TGTGCCATCAGTGAGTCGAACCTCCCGGGGACTGAAGCTTTCTTT. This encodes CAISESNLPGTEAFF.

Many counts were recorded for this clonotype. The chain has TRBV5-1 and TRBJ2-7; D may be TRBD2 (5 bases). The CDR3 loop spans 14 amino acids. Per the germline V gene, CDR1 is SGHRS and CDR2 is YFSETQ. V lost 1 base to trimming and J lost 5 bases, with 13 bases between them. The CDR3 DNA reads TGCGCCAGCAGCTTGAGACCCGGGGATAACGAGCAGTACTTC. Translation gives CASSLRPGDNEQYF.

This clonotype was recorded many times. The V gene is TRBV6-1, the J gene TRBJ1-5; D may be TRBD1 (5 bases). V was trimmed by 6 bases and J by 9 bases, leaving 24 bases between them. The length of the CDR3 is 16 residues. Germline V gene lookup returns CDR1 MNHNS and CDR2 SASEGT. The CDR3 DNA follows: TGTGCCAGCAGCCCAGTCGGGACTGTACCATCTGTGCCCCAGCATTTT. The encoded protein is CASSPVGTVPSVPQHF.

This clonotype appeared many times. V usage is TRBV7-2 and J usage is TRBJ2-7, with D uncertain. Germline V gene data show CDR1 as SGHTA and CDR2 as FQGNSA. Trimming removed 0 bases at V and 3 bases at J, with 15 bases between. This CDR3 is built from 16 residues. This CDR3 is CASSLAPWQRNYEQYF. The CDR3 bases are TGTGCCAGCAGCTTAGCGCCATGGCAGAGAAACTACGAGCAGTACTTC.

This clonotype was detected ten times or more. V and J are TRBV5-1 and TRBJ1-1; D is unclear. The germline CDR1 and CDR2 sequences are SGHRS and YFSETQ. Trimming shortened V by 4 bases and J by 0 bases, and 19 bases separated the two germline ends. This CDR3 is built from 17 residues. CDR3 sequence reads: CASSLHVRVELNTEAFF. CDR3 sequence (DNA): TGCGCCAGCAGCCTCCATGTGAGGGTAGAACTGAACACTGAAGCTTTCTTT.

CDR3 sequence: CSVEVVGTGGAGSLSYEQYF. The CDR3 coding sequence is TGCAGCGTTGAAGTAGTAGGTACAGGGGGCGCCGGGTCTTTGTCCTACGAGCAGTACTTC. The rearrangement uses TRBV29-1 and TRBJ2-7, with 9 bases identical to TRBD1. Germline V lookup: CDR1 SQVTM, CDR2 ANQGSEA. The CDR3 totals 20 residues. Losses at the gene ends were 1 base for V and 1 base for J; bases not matched to a gene: 20.

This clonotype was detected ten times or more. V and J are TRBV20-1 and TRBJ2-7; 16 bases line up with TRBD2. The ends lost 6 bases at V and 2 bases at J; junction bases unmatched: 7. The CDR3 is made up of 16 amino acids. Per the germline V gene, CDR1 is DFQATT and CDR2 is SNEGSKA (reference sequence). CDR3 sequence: CSAPPGLAGGTYEQYF. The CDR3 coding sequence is TGCAGTGCCCCTCCGGGACTAGCGGGAGGGACCTACGAGCAGTACTTC.

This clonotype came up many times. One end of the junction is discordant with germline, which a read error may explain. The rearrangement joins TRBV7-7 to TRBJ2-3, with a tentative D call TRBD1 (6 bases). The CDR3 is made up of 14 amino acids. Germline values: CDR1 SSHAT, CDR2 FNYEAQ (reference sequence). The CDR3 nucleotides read TGTGCTAGCAGCTTAGGGGGTCTCACAGATACGCAGTATTTT. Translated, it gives CASSLGGLTDTQYF.

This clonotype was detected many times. The CDR3 protein is CASKDPNYEQYF. The CDR3 region has the DNA TGTGCCAGTAAGGACCCGAATTACGAGCAGTACTTC. The rearrangement joins TRBV6-2 or TRBV6-3 to TRBJ2-7, with D hard to call. The CDR3 is made up of 12 amino acids. Trimming stripped 9 bases from V and 4 bases from J, with 13 bases between. Germline CDR1 reads MNHEY; CDR2 reads SVGEGT.